This entry features one TCR beta chain sequence. This record belongs to a study of human T cells and chemical hapten exposure. Unique molecular identifiers were attached to individual cDNA molecules during library preparation. TCRdb analysed the RACE reads with MiXCR anew, one entry per CDR3 protein. This table has some 250,000 distinct CDR3 sequences, approximately 8% appearing once. Germline lookup yields CDR1 SQVTM and CDR2 ANQGSEA. V lost 4 bases and J lost 3, with 9 bases in between. The CDR3 contains 12 residues. Time point denoted: pre-sensitization, week 0. As to treatment: therapeutic diphenylcyclopropenone sensitization with weekly scalp DPC.

The chain recombines TRBV29-1 with TRBJ1-2; D unresolved. This material consisted of whole blood, taken in connection with sensitization to the hapten diphenylcyclopropenone (DPC). The receptor comes from a man younger than 30 with alopecia areata. Some clones in this sample may be carry-over from other donors' samples. The CDR3 nucleotides are TGCAGCGTTGGGCAGTCGTACTATGGCTACACCTTC. Translation gives CSVGQSYYGYTF.